This T cell receptor beta chain was identified in a study of blood T cell repertoires in COVID-19. Turning to the study itself: COVID-19 samples from acute and convalescent phases originated in the United States, Italy and Spain.

A single count supports this clone. This table comes from immunoSEQ multiplex PCR, and its TCRdb copy is limited to in-frame clones, with some not included. The table shows 150,000 to 200,000 clones, with around 85% occurring only once. CDR3 length: 14 amino acids. Germline V gene data show CDR1 as SGHDT and CDR2 as YYEEEE. V lost 4 bases to trimming and J lost 3 bases, with 14 bases between them. This sequence joins TRBV5-6 and TRBJ2-7; D is unclear. The TCR comes from a man aged 50 or older with active or convalescent COVID-19. Material: peripheral blood. CDR3 amino acids: CASSPQMGRYEQYF. CDR3 in DNA: TGTGCCAGCAGCCCGCAGATGGGCCGCTACGAGCAGTACTTC. Together with reference TRBV5-6 and TRBJ2-7, the CDR3 gives the full variable domain: DAGVTQSPTHLIKTRGQQVTLRCSPKSGHDTVSWYQQALGQGPQFIFQYYEEEERQRGNFPDRFSGHQFPNYSSELNVNALLLGDSALYLCASSPQMGRYEQYFGPGTRLTVT.